Here is one T cell receptor (beta chain) with its context. The data derive from a study of graft-versus-host responses after intestinal transplantation. On the study more broadly: Every one of the recipients received anti-thymocyte globulin induction and afterwards took tacrolimus and steroids for about 3 years.

Per the germline V gene, CDR1 is MNHEY and CDR2 is SVGAGI. The CDR3 is made up of 14 amino acids. Trimming shortened V by 4 bases and J by 3 bases, and 10 bases separated the two germline ends. TCRdb's copy holds only in-frame clones and misses some; the assay was immunoSEQ multiplex PCR. The sample gives approximately 60,000 clones, approximately 90% of which show up once; 1.6% is in the top ten. This TCR was recovered from a human patient who received an intestinal transplant, so some T cells may come from the graft donor. V and J are TRBV6-5 and TRBJ1-5; possibly TRBD1 for D (6 bases). This specimen was PBMCs, taken 26 days after transplant. The CDR3 loop is CASSSQGFNQPQHF. The CDR3 DNA sequence: TGTGCCAGCAGTTCACAGGGTTTCAATCAGCCCCAGCATTTT.